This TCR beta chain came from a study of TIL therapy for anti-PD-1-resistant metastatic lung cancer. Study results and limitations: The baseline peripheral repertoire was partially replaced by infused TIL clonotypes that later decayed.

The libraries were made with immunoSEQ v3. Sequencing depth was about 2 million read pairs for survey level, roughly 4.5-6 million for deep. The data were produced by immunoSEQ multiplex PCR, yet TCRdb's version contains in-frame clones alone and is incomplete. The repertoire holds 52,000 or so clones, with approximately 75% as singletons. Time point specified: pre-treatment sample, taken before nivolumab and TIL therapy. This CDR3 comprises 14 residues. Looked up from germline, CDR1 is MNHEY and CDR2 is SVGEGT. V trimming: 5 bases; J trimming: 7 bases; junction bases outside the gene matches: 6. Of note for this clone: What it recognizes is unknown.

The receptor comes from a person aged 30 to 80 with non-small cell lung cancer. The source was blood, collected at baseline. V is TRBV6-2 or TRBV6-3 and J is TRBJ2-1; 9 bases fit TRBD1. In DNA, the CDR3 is TGTGCCAGCAGTGGGGACAGGGCATTGAATGAGCAGTTCTTC. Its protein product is CASSGDRALNEQFF.